This T cell receptor (beta chain) was found in a study of blood T cell repertoires in COVID-19 (dated by TCRdb to the early 2020s). Regarding the complete study: The collaborator samples originated in the United States, Italy and Spain and spanned the acute and convalescent phases of COVID-19. Samples were obtained from the ongoing ImmuneRACE study (first 160 participants) and from some 1,200 subjects provided by 6 global collaborators. The sample metadata nearly always contained a de-identified subject ID, COVID-19 status, age in years and sex. Where HLA class I and class II types were available, the types were taken from metadata supplied by the sample provider, not from assay-based typing. The dataset comprised deeply sampled blood TCRbeta repertoires from subjects exposed to, actively infected with, or recovered from COVID-19. The repertoires were made available in a free public database intended to serve as a resource for research on the immune response to SARS-CoV-2. The material from the prospective study consisted of cDNA or gDNA derived from T cells, B-cell-depleted T cells, or PBMCs. Summary of the overall study and its limitations: How much clinical and demographic metadata was included differed by source and by participant, and the metadata was provided uncurated.

As for this clone: Its antigen target is currently unknown. No base-level quality is on record; no much larger clone is a single base apart.

Whole blood was collected in K2EDTA tubes by collaborating institutions according to the institutions' own protocols. Collaborator samples were shipped for TCRbeta analysis as frozen whole blood, isolated PBMCs, or DNA extracted from either sample type. The CDR3 spans 13 residues, from the cysteine through the phenylalanine. Only the CDR3 DNA is retained, 39 bases long and in frame from the first base. Cut back by 6 bases and 9 bases, the V and J ends lie 20 bases apart. CDR1 SQVTM and CDR2 ANQGSEA were looked up in the germline V gene. TCRbeta CDR3 regions were amplified from genomic DNA by means of the immunoSEQ Assay, a bias-controlled multiplex PCR. As for the authors' bioinformatics: Nucleated cell counts per sample were estimated from amplification of reference gene primers within the assay. To quantify the absolute abundance of each unique TCRbeta CDR3 rearrangement, sequence reads were collapsed and filtered. Productive Simpson clonality was computed per sample as the square root of Simpson's diversity index over productive rearrangements. Imported from immuneACCESS, the table was reduced by TCRdb to in-frame sequences with V and J called. These copies leave out some clones; in studies compared against another copy, an unresolved V gene accounts for under half, and the cause of the remainder is not known. V, J and clone size are those of that table, while D and trimming were read from the DNA. For this sample the table gives about 200,000 clones, of which over 75% were detected only once. Over 2.5% of the sample belongs to the ten largest clones.

Material: peripheral blood. This clonotype was obtained from a man aged 55 to 70 with acute or convalescent COVID-19. This sequence uses TRBV29-1 and TRBJ2-5, with TRBD2 as a weak D call on 6 bases. The DNA sequence reads TGCAGCGTGGGGGGACGGCTTTCCGTGGCCCAGTACTTC. It specifies CSVGGRLSVAQYF.